The clone carrying this TCR beta chain was counted at least ten times. Its antigen is not identified. cDNA molecules, individually, were tagged with unique molecular identifiers. TCRdb re-analysed the 5' RACE reads in MiXCR, keeping a single row per CDR3 protein. Of 37,000 or so distinct CDR3 sequences listed, 5.8% are singletons. This specimen comes from a study of early T cells in non-severe SARS-CoV-2 infection. About the research overall: The chains were unpaired, and the sequenced material was bulk RNA from unsorted whole blood. Overall study findings and caveats: Matching against VDJdb likely underestimated virus-specific expansions, favoring anti-spike CD8.

V was clipped by 4 bases and J by 10 bases; unmatched bases: 8. The CDR3 loop spans 12 amino acids. Germline V gene lookup returns CDR1 DFQATT and CDR2 SNEGSKA (reference sequence). The sequence came from an adult who was a healthcare worker with PCR-confirmed SARS-CoV-2 infection or an uninfected control (not recorded which). Sample: whole blood. This rearrangement joins TRBV20-1 to TRBJ1-2; 8 bases are a match to TRBD1. DNA for the CDR3: TGCAGTGCTATTCACCGGACAGGGAACTACACCTTC. Encoded protein: CSAIHRTGNYTF.